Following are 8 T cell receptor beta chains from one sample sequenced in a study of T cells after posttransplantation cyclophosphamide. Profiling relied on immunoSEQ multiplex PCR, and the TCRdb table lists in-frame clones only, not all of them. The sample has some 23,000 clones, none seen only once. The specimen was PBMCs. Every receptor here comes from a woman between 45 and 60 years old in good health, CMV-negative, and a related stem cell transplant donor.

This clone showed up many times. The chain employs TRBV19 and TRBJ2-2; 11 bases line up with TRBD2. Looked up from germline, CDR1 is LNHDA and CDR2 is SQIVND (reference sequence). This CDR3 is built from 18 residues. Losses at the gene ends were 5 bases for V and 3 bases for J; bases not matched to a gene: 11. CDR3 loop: CASSVSASGGPDTGELFF. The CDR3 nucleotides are TGTGCCAGTAGTGTCTCGGCTAGCGGGGGGCCTGACACCGGGGAGCTGTTTTTT. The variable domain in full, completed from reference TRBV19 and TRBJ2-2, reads DGGITQSPKYLFRKEGQNVTLSCEQNLNHDAMYWYRQDPGQGLRLIYYSQIVNDFQKGDIAEGYSVSREKKESFPLTVTSAQKNPTAFYLCASSVSASGGPDTGELFFGEGSRLTVL.

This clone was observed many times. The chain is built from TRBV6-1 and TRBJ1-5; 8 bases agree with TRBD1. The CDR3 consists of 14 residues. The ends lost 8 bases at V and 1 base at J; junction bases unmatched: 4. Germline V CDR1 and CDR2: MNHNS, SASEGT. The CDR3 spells CASGQGISNQPQHF. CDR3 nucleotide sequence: TGTGCCAGCGGACAGGGCATCAGCAATCAGCCCCAGCATTTT.

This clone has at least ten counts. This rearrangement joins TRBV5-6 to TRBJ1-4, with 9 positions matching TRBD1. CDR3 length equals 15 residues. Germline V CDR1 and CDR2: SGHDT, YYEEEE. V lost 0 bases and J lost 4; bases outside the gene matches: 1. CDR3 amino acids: CASSLAGQGNEKLFF. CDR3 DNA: TGTGCCAGCAGCTTGGCGGGACAGGGTAATGAAAAACTGTTTTTT.

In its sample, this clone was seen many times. In DNA, the CDR3 is TGTGCCAGCAGTGAAGTGCAGGGGGTATATTCACCCCTCCACTTT. Amino acids: CASSEVQGVYSPLHF. V is TRBV6-1 and J is TRBJ1-6; 7 bases fit TRBD1. The J segment lost 8 bases and the V segment lost 1 base, leaving 5 bases of the junction unmatched. The germline V gene encodes CDR1 MNHNS and CDR2 SASEGT. The CDR3 is 15 residues long.

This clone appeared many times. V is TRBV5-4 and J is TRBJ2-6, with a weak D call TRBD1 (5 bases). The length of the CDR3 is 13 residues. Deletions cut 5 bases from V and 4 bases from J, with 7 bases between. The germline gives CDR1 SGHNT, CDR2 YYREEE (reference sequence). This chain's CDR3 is CASSGAGANVLTF. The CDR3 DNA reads TGTGCCAGCAGTGGGGCGGGGGCCAACGTCCTGACTTTC.

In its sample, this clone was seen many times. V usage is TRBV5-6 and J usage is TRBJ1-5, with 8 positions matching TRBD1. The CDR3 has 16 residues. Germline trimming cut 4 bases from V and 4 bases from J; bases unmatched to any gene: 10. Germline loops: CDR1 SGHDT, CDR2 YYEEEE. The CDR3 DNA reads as TGTGCCAGCAGCACATACCGGACAGGGAGTAATCAGCCCCAGCATTTT. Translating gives CASSTYRTGSNQPQHF. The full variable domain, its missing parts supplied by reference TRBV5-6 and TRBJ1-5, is DAGVTQSPTHLIKTRGQQVTLRCSPKSGHDTVSWYQQALGQGPQFIFQYYEEEERQRGNFPDRFSGHQFPNYSSELNVNALLLGDSALYLCASSTYRTGSNQPQHFGDGTRLSIL.

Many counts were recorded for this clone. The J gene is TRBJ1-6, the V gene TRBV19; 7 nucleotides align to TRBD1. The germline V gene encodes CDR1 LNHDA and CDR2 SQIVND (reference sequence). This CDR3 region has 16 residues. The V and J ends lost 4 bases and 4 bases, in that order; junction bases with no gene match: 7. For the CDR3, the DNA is TGTGCCAGTAGTACCCCTCCGGGACAGTATAATTCACCCCTCCACTTT. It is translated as CASSTPPGQYNSPLHF.

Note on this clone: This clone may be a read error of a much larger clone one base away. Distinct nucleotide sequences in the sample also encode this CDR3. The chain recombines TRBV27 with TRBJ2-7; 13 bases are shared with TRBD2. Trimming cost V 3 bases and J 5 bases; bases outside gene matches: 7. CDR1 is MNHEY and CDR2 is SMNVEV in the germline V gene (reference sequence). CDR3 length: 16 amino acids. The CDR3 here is CASSLRLAGGRNEQYF. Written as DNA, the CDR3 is TGTGCCAGCAGTTTGAGACTAGCGGGGGGCCGGAACGAGCAGTACTTC.